Here is one TCR beta chain with its context. Its antigen is still unknown. It was through 5'RACE template switching that TCR cDNA was made, with a universal primer site and UMIs added. TCRdb re-called the 5' RACE reads through MiXCR, storing one row per CDR3 protein. The sample has more than 350,000 distinct CDR3 sequences; 11% are singletons. These data come from a study of T cells after yellow fever vaccination. General study results and limits: The appearance of a small share of clonotypes in both CD4 and CD8 compartments was observed. Reappearance after the booster was seen for most primary-vaccination clones, at around 95% CD4 and about 90% CD8. The study noted that FACS-sorted repertoires could contain abundant clonotypes contaminating from the bulk population.

This sequence was found in a man between 18 and 35 years old who received the YFV17D yellow fever vaccine. This material consisted of PBMCs, taken on the day of the first yellow fever vaccination.

The CDR3 spells CASSFRLGGQKTGYEQYF. The CDR3 DNA reads as TGTGCCAGCAGTTTTCGTCTCGGGGGACAGAAAACAGGCTACGAGCAGTACTTC. This chain connects TRBV28 to TRBJ2-7; D is possibly TRBD1 (7 bases). With 3 bases removed from V and 3 bases from J, the gap between germline ends came to 24 bases. Germline V gives CDR1 MDHEN, CDR2 SYDVKM. The CDR3 runs 18 residues.